The 18 T cell receptor beta chains below come from one sample, sequenced in a study of PD-1 blockade in classical Hodgkin lymphoma. All trial patients relapsed after autologous stem cell transplantation. Sequencing was performed with immunoSEQ multiplex PCR; in TCRdb, only in-frame clones are kept and a portion is missing. In the table there are more than 35,000 clones, about 86% of which are singletons. Source: peripheral blood mononuclear cells (PBMCs), taken before the second cycle of nivolumab. The receptors were gathered from a human donor with classical Hodgkin lymphoma.

The rearrangement links TRBV4-1 to TRBJ2-7; tentative D call: TRBD2 (5 bases). Deletions cut 0 bases from V and 6 bases from J, with 6 bases between. Germline CDR1 reads MGHRA; CDR2 reads YSYEKL. The CDR3 length is 12 residues. CDR3 region: CASSQDRGEQYF. CDR3 DNA: TGCGCCAGCAGCCAAGATCGGGGCGAGCAGTACTTC.

This clone is a singleton in its sample. The chain recombines TRBV28 with TRBJ2-5, with a weak D call TRBD2 (5 bases). The CDR3 contains 14 residues. Germline CDR1 and CDR2: MDHEN and SYDVKM. V was clipped by 5 bases and J by 7 bases, with 17 bases between them. CDR3: CASSSGVHDVTQYF. The CDR3, as DNA: TGTGCCAGCAGTAGCGGAGTCCATGACGTGACCCAGTACTTC.

This clone was detected a few times. The CDR3 coding sequence is TGTGCCAGCAGCTGGAACACTGAAGCTTTCTTT. Translation gives CASSWNTEAFF. This sequence joins TRBV7-2 and TRBJ1-1; D gene uncertain. Trimming pared 4 bases from V and 1 base from J, leaving 1 base between. Germline V lookup: CDR1 SGHTA, CDR2 FQGNSA. The CDR3 consists of 11 residues.

The rearrangement uses TRBV5-8 and TRBJ2-5; TRBD2 aligns across 16 bases. V dropped 4 bases and J dropped 5; count of bases not matched to a gene: 8. CDR3 length equals 17 residues. Germline CDR1 and CDR2: SGHTS and YDEGEE. The CDR3 here is CASSQGLAGGPGETQYF. In DNA, the CDR3 is TGTGCCAGCAGCCAGGGACTAGCGGGAGGGCCAGGTGAGACCCAGTACTTC.

The genes are TRBV30 and TRBJ1-6; no reliable D call. Per the germline V gene, CDR1 is GTSNPN and CDR2 is SVGIG (reference sequence). The CDR3 extends over 15 amino acids. Trimming shortened V by 0 bases and J by 5 bases, and 11 bases separated the two germline ends. The CDR3 sequence is CAWSVRTVNNSPLHF. The CDR3, as DNA: TGTGCCTGGAGTGTAAGGACGGTCAATAATTCACCCCTCCACTTT.

In the case of this clone: A read error may produce the germline difference seen at one junction end. The chain carries TRBV5-1 and TRBJ2-1; perhaps TRBD2 as D (5 bases). The CDR3 covers 15 residues. Germline V gives CDR1 SGHRS, CDR2 YFSETQ. This CDR3 is CASSHYRDSYNEQFF. DNA of the CDR3: TGTGCCAGCAGCCACTACCGGGACTCCTACAATGAGCAGTTCTTC.

CDR3 in amino acids: CASSNHREGRTYEQYF. CDR3 DNA: TGTGCCAGCAGTAACCACAGAGAGGGTAGGACGTATGAGCAGTACTTC. The gene calls are TRBV6-6 and TRBJ2-7, with D tentatively TRBD2 (5 bases). Germline lookup yields CDR1 MNHNY and CDR2 SVGAGI (reference sequence). This CDR3 is built from 16 residues. V lost 5 bases, J lost 7 bases, and 24 bases lay in between.

The J gene is TRBJ2-1, the V gene TRBV27, with TRBD2 identical over 9 bases. V shed 1 base, J shed 2 bases, and the junction held 3 bases outside the gene matches. CDR1 and CDR2 from the germline V gene are MNHEY and SMNVEV (reference sequence). The CDR3 runs 16 residues. CDR3 in amino acids: CASSLFAGGPYNEQFF. CDR3 nucleotide sequence: TGTGCCAGCAGTTTATTTGCGGGAGGGCCCTACAATGAGCAGTTCTTC.

The chain combines TRBV7-8 with TRBJ2-2; no definite D call. CDR3 length equals 12 residues. From germline, CDR1 is SGHVS and CDR2 FQNEAQ. Trimming left V 4 bases short and J 7 bases short, with 7 bases between. The CDR3 is CASSSKIGELFF. CDR3 sequence (DNA): TGTGCCAGCAGCTCGAAGATCGGGGAGCTGTTTTTT. The variable domain in full, completed from reference TRBV7-8 and TRBJ2-2, reads GAGVSQSPRYKVAKRGQDVALRCDPISGHVSLFWYQQALGQGPEFLTYFQNEAQLDKSGLPSDRFFAERPEGSVSTLKIQRTQQEDSAVYLCASSSKIGELFFGEGSRLTVL.

This chain joins TRBV10-3 and TRBJ2-7; 12 bases map to TRBD2. The germline V gene encodes CDR1 ENHRY and CDR2 SYGVKD. This CDR3 region has 16 residues. V lost 2 bases and J lost 6; bases outside the gene matches: 8. The CDR3 loop is CAISEPSGRARGEQYF. CDR3 nucleotide sequence: TGTGCCATCAGTGAGCCTAGCGGGAGGGCCCGGGGCGAGCAGTACTTC.

This CDR3 reads CASRGMQGAHTEAFF. The DNA of the CDR3 is TGTGCCAGCAGGGGGATGCAGGGAGCTCACACTGAAGCTTTCTTT. The J gene is TRBJ1-1, the V gene TRBV25-1; D perhaps matches TRBD1 (5 bases). Trimming cost V 6 bases and J 3 bases, with 17 bases left between them. This CDR3 is 15 amino acids long. Germline CDR1 reads MGHDK; CDR2 reads SYGVNS. Using reference TRBV25-1 and TRBJ1-1 for the parts outside the CDR3, the full variable domain is EADIYQTPRYLVIGTGKKITLECSQTMGHDKMYWYQQDPGMELHLIHYSYGVNSTEKGDLSSESTVSRIRTEHFPLTLESARPSHTSQYLCASRGMQGAHTEAFFGQGTRLTVV.

The V and J genes are TRBV7-8 and TRBJ2-1, with 10 bases fitting TRBD2. CDR3 length: 15 amino acids. Per germline, CDR1 SGHVS and CDR2 FQNEAQ. Trimming took 1 base from V and 7 from J; bases not matched to a gene: 4. CDR3 protein: CASSLELAGWNEQFF. As DNA, the CDR3 is TGTGCCAGCAGCTTAGAACTAGCGGGGTGGAATGAGCAGTTCTTC.

The CDR3, as DNA: TGTGCCAGCAGCGCGAACTATGGCTACACCTTC. Protein: CASSANYGYTF. This chain joins TRBV9 and TRBJ1-2; D unresolved. Trimming pared 3 bases from V and 2 bases from J, leaving 2 bases between. This CDR3 is built from 11 residues. From germline, CDR1 is SGDLS and CDR2 YYNGEE.

The genes are TRBV5-1 and TRBJ1-1, with 9 bases fitting TRBD1. CDR3 length equals 15 residues. Trimming at V came to 4 bases and at J to 5 bases, leaving 9 bases not matched to a gene. CDR1 and CDR2 (germline): SGHRS, YFSETQ. CDR3 region: CASSKLQGARTEAFF. CDR3 in DNA: TGCGCCAGCAGCAAATTACAGGGGGCGCGTACTGAAGCTTTCTTT.

The V gene is TRBV28, the J gene TRBJ1-3; no reliable D call. The CDR3 length is 12 residues. With 2 bases removed from V and 4 bases from J, the gap between germline ends came to 3 bases. Germline CDR1 MDHEN, CDR2 SYDVKM. The CDR3 coding sequence is TGTGCCAGCAGTTTAGGGGGAAACACCATATATTTT. Its protein is CASSLGGNTIYF.

This CDR3 is CASSHMGQLNTEAFF. CDR3 bases: TGCGCCAGCAGCCATATGGGACAGCTTAACACTGAAGCTTTCTTT. J is TRBJ1-1 and V is TRBV10-2; 7 nucleotides agree with TRBD1. The CDR3 is 15 residues long. J was trimmed by 2 bases and V by 6 bases; bases with no gene match: 9. Germline V gives CDR1 WSHSY, CDR2 SAAADI.

The chain has TRBV7-9 and TRBJ2-5; D is unresolved. V was pared by 2 bases and J by 3 bases, with 7 bases between. Germline CDR1 and CDR2: SEHNR and FQNEAQ (reference sequence). This CDR3 has 13 residues. The CDR3 DNA reads as TGTGCCAGCAGCTTAAGGTCGGAAGAGACCCAGTACTTC. It specifies CASSLRSEETQYF.

The J gene is TRBJ2-7, the V gene TRBV5-4; no clear D gene. The CDR3 extends over 13 amino acids. Trimming left V 4 bases short and J 7 bases short, with 15 bases between. Per the germline V gene, CDR1 is SGHNT and CDR2 is YYREEE (reference sequence). The CDR3 DNA is TGTGCCAGCAGCCCCCTACCCCCAGAGGAGCAGTACTTC. Protein: CASSPLPPEEQYF.